One and the same sample provided the 32 T cell receptor beta chains below, sequenced in a study of blood T cell repertoires in COVID-19. Sequenced by immunoSEQ multiplex PCR; TCRdb stores in-frame clones only, minus some. The table shows fewer than 200,000 clones, with roughly 81% occurring only once. The sequenced material came from peripheral blood. The receptors come from a man aged 40-49 years with acute or convalescent COVID-19.

The chain links TRBV27 to TRBJ2-7; 13 bases line up with TRBD2. J lost 7 bases, V lost 0 bases, and 3 bases had no gene match. Germline assignment: CDR1 MNHEY and CDR2 SMNVEV (reference sequence). The CDR3 loop spans 15 amino acids. The CDR3, as DNA: TGTGCCAGCAGTTTATCGTCGACTAGCGGGGGGGAGCAGTACTTC. Amino acid sequence: CASSLSSTSGGEQYF.

This clone was picked up one time. Germline is not matched at one junction end, which may reflect a read error. This chain connects TRBV28 to TRBJ2-7; possibly TRBD1 for D (6 bases). Germline CDR1 is MDHEN and CDR2 is SYDVKM. This CDR3 has 13 residues. The CDR3 coding sequence is TGTGCCAGCAGTCTCACTAAGGGTACAGGGTTAACTTTC. It codes for CASSLTKGTGLTF.

This chain connects TRBV4-2 to TRBJ1-2, with D perhaps TRBD1 (6 bases). V lost 0 bases, J lost 4 bases, and 12 bases lay in between. This CDR3 comprises 15 residues. Per germline, CDR1 LGHNA and CDR2 YNFKEQ. The CDR3 region is CASSQERGTLYGYTF. The CDR3 DNA sequence: TGTGCCAGCAGCCAAGAAAGGGGGACGCTCTATGGCTACACCTTC.

V is TRBV6-5 and J is TRBJ1-2; no definite D call. This CDR3 has 15 amino acids. Between the trimmed V and J ends, which lost 0 bases and 1 base, there was a span of 9 bases. Germline-derived CDR1 and CDR2 are MNHEY and SVGAGI. The CDR3 region is CASSYSQVDNYGYTF. The CDR3 DNA reads as TGTGCCAGCAGTTACTCCCAGGTTGATAACTATGGCTACACCTTC.

The chain's CDR3 is CSVDRQTYNEQFF. CDR3 coding DNA: TGCAGCGTTGATCGACAAACTTACAATGAGCAGTTCTTC. The chain is built from TRBV29-1 and TRBJ2-1; the D is unclear. The CDR3 consists of 13 residues. V lost 3 bases and J 4 bases, leaving 10 bases between the germline ends. CDR1 SQVTM and CDR2 ANQGSEA come from the germline V gene.

In this sample, this clone turned up a few times. In DNA form, the CDR3 reads TGTGCCAGTAGTACCCTGGACACCTCGAACACCGGGGAGCTGTTTTTT. Amino acid sequence: CASSTLDTSNTGELFF. The V and J genes are TRBV19 and TRBJ2-2, with D possibly matching TRBD1 (5 bases). This CDR3 region has 16 residues. Between the trimmed V and J ends, which lost 4 bases and 0 bases, there was a span of 12 bases. Germline V gene data show CDR1 as LNHDA and CDR2 as SQIVND (reference sequence).

J is TRBJ1-2 and V is TRBV7-2; D gene uncertain. Germline V gene data show CDR1 as SGHTA and CDR2 as FQGNSA. V dropped 4 bases and J dropped 2 bases, with 8 bases sitting between them. This CDR3 is 13 amino acids long. The CDR3 sequence: CASSSLRNYGYTF. The DNA of the CDR3 is TGTGCCAGCAGCTCCCTACGGAACTATGGCTACACCTTC.

This clone was found once. The chain recombines TRBV10-3 with TRBJ2-1, with 7 bases that match TRBD1. CDR3 size: 16 residues. Germline V gene sequence: CDR1 ENHRY, CDR2 SYGVKD. The J segment lost 7 bases and the V segment lost 0 bases, leaving 9 bases of the junction unmatched. The CDR3 region has the DNA TGTGCCATCAGTGAGTCTGGGGACAGTAGTAGAAATGAGCAGTTCTTC. Translated, it gives CAISESGDSSRNEQFF.

The V call is TRBV5-4, the J call TRBJ2-2; 12 bases are shared with TRBD2. The CDR3 totals 18 residues. Germline lookup yields CDR1 SGHNT and CDR2 YYREEE (reference sequence). Trimming at V came to 2 bases and at J to 4 bases, leaving 9 bases not matched to a gene. The CDR3 here is CASSFASGGARGTGELFF. CDR3 DNA sequence: TGTGCCAGCAGCTTCGCTAGCGGGGGGGCCCGTGGCACCGGGGAGCTGTTTTTT.

In its sample, this clone was seen once. The chain is built from TRBV21-1 and TRBJ2-1; the D call in the table, TRBD2, was not verified against the DNA. TRBV21-1 is classified as a pseudogene. The CDR3 is 15 amino acids. Written as DNA, the CDR3 is TGTGCCAGCAACCCTGGGACGGGGGTCTTCGATGAGCAGTTCTTC. Encoded protein: CASNPGTGVFDEQFF.

DNA for the CDR3: TGTGCCAGCAGCTTAAACGGTCAGCCCCAGCATTTT. It translates to CASSLNGQPQHF. V and J are TRBV5-4 and TRBJ1-5; D is undetermined. The CDR3 has 12 amino acids. The germline V gene has CDR1 SGHNT and CDR2 YYREEE (reference sequence). V shed 2 bases and J shed 6 bases, with 6 bases lying between them.

The chain combines TRBV6-5 with TRBJ1-1; D gene unclear. The germline gives CDR1 MNHEY, CDR2 SVGAGI. CDR3 length: 14 amino acids. The germline V and J ends were trimmed by 6 bases and 5 bases, with 16 bases remaining between them. Here the CDR3 DNA reads TGTGCCAGCAGCCACATCCGGGAAGGGACTGAAGCTTTCTTT. This sequence encodes CASSHIREGTEAFF.

The V and J genes are TRBV4-3 and TRBJ2-3; D is undetermined. The V end lost 0 bases, the J end lost 6 bases, and 16 bases lay between the germline ends. CDR3 length: 16 residues. Germline CDR1 LGHNA, CDR2 YSLEER. CDR3 sequence reads: CASSQDTLLDGDTQYF. CDR3 coding DNA: TGCGCCAGCAGCCAAGATACACTATTAGATGGGGATACGCAGTATTTT.

This clone was seen a single time. The chain links TRBV5-5 to TRBJ2-5; perhaps TRBD1 as D (6 bases). V lost 6 bases and J 4 bases, leaving 19 bases between the germline ends. The V gene's germline CDR1 is SGHKS and CDR2 YYEKEE (reference sequence). The CDR3 extends over 15 amino acids. CDR3 nucleotides: TGTGCCAGCACCTCGGACAGTCGAAGGGGAGAGACCCAGTACTTC. Translated: CASTSDSRRGETQYF.

This rearrangement joins TRBV4-1 to TRBJ2-3, with 7 bases matching TRBD1. The CDR3 loop spans 15 amino acids. Germline V CDR1 and CDR2: MGHRA, YSYEKL. Trimming removed 3 bases from V and 0 bases from J; junction bases left unmatched: 3. CDR3 sequence: CASSHRDRSTDTQYF. The DNA for the CDR3 is TGCGCCAGCAGCCACCGGGACAGAAGCACAGATACGCAGTATTTT.

This clone was observed a handful of times. This rearrangement joins TRBV11-1 to TRBJ1-6; TRBD1 is a possible D gene (5 bases). There are 13 residues in the CDR3. Germline CDR1 is SGHAT and CDR2 is FQDESV (reference sequence). Trimming removed 3 bases at V and 8 bases at J, with 8 bases between. CDR3 DNA sequence: TGTGCCAGCAGCTTGACAGATGATTCACCCCTCCACTTT. This encodes CASSLTDDSPLHF.

This chain joins TRBV7-2 and TRBJ1-1, with D tentatively TRBD1 (6 bases). This CDR3 spans 14 amino acids. Germline V lookup: CDR1 SGHTA, CDR2 FQGNSA. Trimming took off 1 base at V and 1 base at J, with 7 bases between the two ends. CDR3 nucleotide sequence: TGTGCCAGCAGCTTAGTACAGGGGAACACTGAAGCTTTCTTT. It translates to CASSLVQGNTEAFF.

This clone was counted between two and nine times. The V and J genes are TRBV2 and TRBJ1-2; no reliable D call. Per the germline V gene, CDR1 is SNHLY and CDR2 is FYNNEI. The CDR3 runs to 13 residues. Trimming stripped 1 base from V and 9 bases from J, with 12 bases between. In nucleotides, the CDR3 is TGTGCCAGCAGTGAAGGGACCGGCGGGAGCTACACCTTC. It codes for CASSEGTGGSYTF. Full variable domain (missing parts from reference TRBV2 and TRBJ1-2): EPEVTQTPSHQVTQMGQEVILRCVPISNHLYFYWYRQILGQKVEFLVSFYNNEISEKSEIFDDQFSVERPDGSNFTLKIRSTKLEDSAMYFCASSEGTGGSYTFGSGTRLTVV.

The CDR3 DNA reads TGTGCCAGCGGACGGGGGACGGAGCAGTTCTTC. Translation gives CASGRGTEQFF. J is TRBJ2-1 and V is TRBV3-1 (or the pseudogene TRBV3-2), with D tentatively TRBD2 (6 bases). The CDR3 totals 11 residues. Trimming pared 8 bases from V and 10 bases from J, leaving 12 bases between. Per the germline V gene, CDR1 is LGHDT and CDR2 is YNNKEL (reference sequence).

The V call is TRBV11-2, the J call TRBJ2-2; D is perhaps TRBD2 (6 bases). The CDR3 contains 15 residues. V lost 6 bases, J lost 3 bases, and 14 bases lay in between. In germline, CDR1 is SGHAT, CDR2 FQNNGV. CDR3 sequence: CASRTGLADTGELFF. The DNA for the CDR3 is TGTGCCAGCAGAACGGGACTGGCTGACACCGGGGAGCTGTTTTTT. Full variable domain (rest looked up from reference TRBV11-2 and TRBJ2-2): EAGVAQSPRYKIIEKRQSVAFWCNPISGHATLYWYQQILGQGPKLLIQFQNNGVVDDSQLPKDRFSAERLKGVDSTLKIQPAKLEDSAVYLCASRTGLADTGELFFGEGSRLTVL.

Here the CDR3 reads CASSQSNSNQPQHF. The CDR3 bases are TGTGCCAGCAGCCAATCTAATAGCAATCAGCCCCAGCATTTT. The chain recombines TRBV3-1 (or the pseudogene TRBV3-2) with TRBJ1-5; D gene uncertain. The CDR3 extends over 14 amino acids. Trimming shortened V by 2 bases and J by 0 bases, and 5 bases separated the two germline ends. CDR1 LGHDT and CDR2 YNNKEL come from the germline V gene (reference sequence).

J is TRBJ2-5 and V is TRBV9, with 8 positions matching TRBD1. Germline V gives CDR1 SGDLS, CDR2 YYNGEE. The CDR3 contains 16 residues. Trimming took 0 bases from V and 2 from J; bases not matched to a gene: 6. CDR3 sequence (DNA): TGTGCCAGCAGCGTAGCCCCCACAGGGGGTCAAGAGACCCAGTACTTC. Its protein product is CASSVAPTGGQETQYF.

CDR3 in DNA: TGTGCCAGCAGCCGGAGAGGGTGGGACACTGAAGCTTTCTTT. Translating it yields CASSRRGWDTEAFF. The chain links TRBV3-1 (or the pseudogene TRBV3-2) to TRBJ1-1, with D uncertain. The V gene lost 4 bases and the J gene lost 3 bases, with 12 bases spanning the gap. The germline V gene has CDR1 LGHDT and CDR2 YNNKEL (reference sequence). CDR3 length equals 14 residues.

This chain joins TRBV2 and TRBJ2-7; no firm D call. This CDR3 has 12 amino acids. Germline values: CDR1 SNHLY, CDR2 FYNNEI. Trimming removed 3 bases at V and 6 bases at J, with 9 bases between. The DNA for the CDR3 is TGTGCCAGCAGTGATCTCTCGTCCGAGCAGTACTTC. Its translation: CASSDLSSEQYF.

This clone was found once. The chain joins TRBV6-5 to TRBJ1-1, with D possibly TRBD1 on 6 matching bases. Trimming pared 6 bases from V and 0 bases from J, leaving 14 bases between. The CDR3 sequence is 15 residues long. Germline assignment: CDR1 MNHEY and CDR2 SVGAGI. The CDR3 is CASRKQGGLNTEAFF. DNA of the CDR3: TGTGCCAGCAGGAAACAGGGAGGGTTGAACACTGAAGCTTTCTTT.

In this sample, this clone turned up many times. The genes are TRBV7-9 and TRBJ2-7; D call uncertain. V was pared by 6 bases and J by 2 bases, with 11 bases between. CDR3 length equals 13 residues. Germline CDR1 is SEHNR and CDR2 is FQNEAQ (reference sequence). The chain's CDR3 is CASSPDKPYEQYF. In DNA form, the CDR3 reads TGTGCCAGCAGTCCCGACAAGCCCTACGAGCAGTACTTC.

This clone occurred once. This likely traces to a read error, being one base from a far larger clone. This chain uses TRBV7-8 with TRBJ1-2, with D unclear. Trimming cost V 5 bases and J 4 bases, with 5 bases left between them. This CDR3 has 11 amino acids. Germline V gene lookup returns CDR1 SGHVS and CDR2 FQNEAQ. The CDR3 spells CASSPGYGYTF. The CDR3 region has the DNA TGTGCCAGCAGCCCAGGCTATGGCTACACCTTC.

The chain has TRBV19 and TRBJ1-6, with 7 positions matching TRBD1. The CDR3 loop spans 17 amino acids. Unmatched junction bases numbered 14, after V lost 5 bases and J lost 7 bases. The germline V gene has CDR1 LNHDA and CDR2 SQIVND (reference sequence). The CDR3 DNA follows: TGTGCCAGTAGTCCGACAGGGTTGTTTTATGAAAATTCACCCCTCCACTTT. Translated: CASSPTGLFYENSPLHF.

The V call is TRBV6-5, the J call TRBJ2-7, with D perhaps TRBD2 (6 bases). The germline V and J ends were trimmed by 7 bases and 2 bases, with 15 bases remaining between them. Germline V lookup: CDR1 MNHEY, CDR2 SVGAGI. The CDR3 totals 14 residues. CDR3 amino acids: CASTRGEGAYEQYF. Here the CDR3 DNA reads TGTGCCAGCACCCGCGGGGAAGGGGCCTACGAGCAGTACTTC.

The V call is TRBV5-8, the J call TRBJ1-2, with 12 bases lining up with TRBD1. Trimming at V came to 4 bases and at J to 3 bases, leaving 10 bases not matched to a gene. From germline, CDR1 is SGHTS and CDR2 YDEGEE. The CDR3 loop spans 17 amino acids. The CDR3 bases are TGTGCCAGCAGCCCCAATCCGGGACAGGGGGCTTACTATGGCTACACCTTC. This codes for CASSPNPGQGAYYGYTF.

The chain has TRBV9 and TRBJ1-1; D unresolved. V lost 0 bases and J 0 bases, leaving 9 bases between the germline ends. Germline assignment: CDR1 SGDLS and CDR2 YYNGEE. The CDR3 is made up of 15 amino acids. The CDR3 here is CASSVESRMNTEAFF. In DNA, the CDR3 is TGTGCCAGCAGCGTAGAGTCGAGGATGAACACTGAAGCTTTCTTT.

This chain joins TRBV6-5 and TRBJ1-5; perhaps TRBD1 as D (5 bases). Trimming shortened V by 7 bases and J by 3 bases, and 13 bases separated the two germline ends. The germline V gene has CDR1 MNHEY and CDR2 SVGAGI. CDR3 size: 14 residues. The CDR3 sequence: CASTLGVNNQPQHF. DNA for the CDR3: TGTGCCAGCACTCTAGGGGTCAACAATCAGCCCCAGCATTTT.